What follows describes a single TCR beta chain. Libraries were prepared by immunoSEQ multiplex PCR; TCRdb keeps only in-frame clonotypes and omits some of them. The sample records 200,000 to 300,000 clones, 70% to 90% being singletons. This CDR3 spans 13 amino acids. CDR1 GTSNPN and CDR2 SVGIG come from the germline V gene (reference sequence). Deletions cut 6 bases from V and 1 base from J, with 9 bases between. The data stem from a study of blood T cell repertoires in COVID-19. Study summary: The samples span acute and convalescent COVID-19 from the United States, Italy and Spain.

This rearrangement joins TRBV30 to TRBJ2-2, with a possible D match to TRBD1 (6 bases). Sample: peripheral blood. This receptor was identified in a man in his fifties or sixties with acute or convalescent COVID-19. Here the CDR3 DNA reads TGTGCCTGTAGAGGGGGGAACACCGGGGAGCTGTTTTTT. Protein product: CACRGGNTGELFF.